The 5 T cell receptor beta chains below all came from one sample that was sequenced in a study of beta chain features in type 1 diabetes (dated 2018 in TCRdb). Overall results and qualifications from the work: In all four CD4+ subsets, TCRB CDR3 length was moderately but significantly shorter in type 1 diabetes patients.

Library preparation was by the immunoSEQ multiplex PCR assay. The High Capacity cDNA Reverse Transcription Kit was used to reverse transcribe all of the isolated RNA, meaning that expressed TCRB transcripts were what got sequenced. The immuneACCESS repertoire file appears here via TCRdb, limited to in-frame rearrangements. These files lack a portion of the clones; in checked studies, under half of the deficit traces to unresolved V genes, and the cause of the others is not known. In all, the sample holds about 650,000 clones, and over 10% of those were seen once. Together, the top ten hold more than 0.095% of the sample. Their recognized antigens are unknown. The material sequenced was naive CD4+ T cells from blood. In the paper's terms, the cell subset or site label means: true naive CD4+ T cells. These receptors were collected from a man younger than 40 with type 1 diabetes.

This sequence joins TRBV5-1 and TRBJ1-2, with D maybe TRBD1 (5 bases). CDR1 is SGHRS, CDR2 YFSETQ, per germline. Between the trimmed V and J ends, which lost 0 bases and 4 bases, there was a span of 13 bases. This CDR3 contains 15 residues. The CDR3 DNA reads TGCGCCAGCAGCTTGGCCGGGGCTGGGGCCTATGGCTACACCTTC. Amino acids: CASSLAGAGAYGYTF.

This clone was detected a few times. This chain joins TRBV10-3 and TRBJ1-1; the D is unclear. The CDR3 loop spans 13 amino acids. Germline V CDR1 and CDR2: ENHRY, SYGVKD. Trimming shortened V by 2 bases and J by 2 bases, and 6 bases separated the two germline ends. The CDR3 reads CAISEQGNTEAFF. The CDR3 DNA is TGTGCCATCAGTGAGCAAGGAAACACTGAAGCTTTCTTT.

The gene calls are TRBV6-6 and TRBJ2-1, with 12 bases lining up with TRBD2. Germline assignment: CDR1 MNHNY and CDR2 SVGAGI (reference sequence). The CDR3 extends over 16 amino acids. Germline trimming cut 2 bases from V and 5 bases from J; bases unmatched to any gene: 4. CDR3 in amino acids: CASSYPTSGGNNEQFF. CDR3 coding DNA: TGTGCCAGCAGTTACCCGACTAGCGGGGGTAACAATGAGCAGTTCTTC.

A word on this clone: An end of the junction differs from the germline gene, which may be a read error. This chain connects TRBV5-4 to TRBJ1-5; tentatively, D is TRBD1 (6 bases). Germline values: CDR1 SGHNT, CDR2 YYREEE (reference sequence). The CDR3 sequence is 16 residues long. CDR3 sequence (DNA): TGTGCCACCAGCTTGGCAGGGGCCAGGAGCAATCAGCCCCAGCATTTT. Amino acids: CATSLAGARSNQPQHF.

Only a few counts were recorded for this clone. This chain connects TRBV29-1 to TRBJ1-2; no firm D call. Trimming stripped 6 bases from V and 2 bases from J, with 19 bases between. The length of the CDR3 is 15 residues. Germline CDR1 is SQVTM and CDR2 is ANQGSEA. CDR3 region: CSVEGGYFFNYGYTF. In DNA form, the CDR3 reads TGCAGCGTCGAGGGAGGGTACTTTTTCAACTATGGCTACACCTTC.